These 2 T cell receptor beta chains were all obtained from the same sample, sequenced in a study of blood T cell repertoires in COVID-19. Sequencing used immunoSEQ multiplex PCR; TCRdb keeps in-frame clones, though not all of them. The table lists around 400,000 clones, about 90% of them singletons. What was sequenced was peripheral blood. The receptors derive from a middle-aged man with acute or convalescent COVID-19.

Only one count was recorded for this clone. This CDR3 reads CASSYSDTDKQYF. The DNA of the CDR3 is TGTGCCAGCAGTTACTCGGACACCGATAAGCAGTACTTC. The V and J genes are TRBV6-5 and TRBJ2-7; the D gene is possibly TRBD1 (5 bases). The CDR3 contains 13 residues. Trimming took off 0 bases at V and 8 bases at J, with 11 bases between the two ends. Looked up from germline, CDR1 is MNHEY and CDR2 is SVGAGI.

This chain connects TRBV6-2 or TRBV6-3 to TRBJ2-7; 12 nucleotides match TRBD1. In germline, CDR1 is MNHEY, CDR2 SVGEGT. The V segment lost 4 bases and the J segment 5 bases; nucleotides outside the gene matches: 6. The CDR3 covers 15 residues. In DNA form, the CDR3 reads TGTGCCAGCAGTTCCATCGGGACAGGGGGCCACGAGCAGTACTTC. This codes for CASSSIGTGGHEQYF.